The subject of this entry is one T cell receptor (beta chain). Its antigen is not yet known. Base qualities are not provided; no much larger clone lies one nucleotide away. This entry comes from a study of shared T cell receptors in the human thymus (dated by TCRdb to 2020 to 2023). Describing the broader study: The study examined how self-reactive, shared T-cell receptor alpha chains are generated in the human thymus.

Library construction relied on the immunoSEQ multiplex PCR assay. In its TCRdb copy, this immuneACCESS table keeps in-frame sequences only and misses some clones. Where compared with another copy, unresolved V genes explain less than half of these, and the others have no known cause. The sample data list under 450,000 clones, and around 93% of these were observed just once. Together, the top ten hold approximately 0.02% of the sample. The CDR3 numbers 12 residues from cysteine through phenylalanine. CDR3 DNA only is kept here, 36 bases in frame from base 1. Trimming costs V 3 bases and J 5 bases, and their ends lie 8 bases apart. From a lookup of the germline V gene, CDR1 and CDR2 are MDHEN and SYDVKM.

The rearrangement joined TRBV28 to TRBJ2-7, with the D gene too uncertain to name. The TCR was taken from a human donor. Source material: thymocytes. CDR3 reads: CASSLLDDEQYF. The nucleotide sequence reads TGTGCCAGCAGTTTGTTGGACGACGAGCAGTACTTC.